These 25 T cell receptor beta chains were sequenced from one sample in a study of cytomegalovirus exposure and HLA in healthy donors. Assay: immunoSEQ multiplex PCR; the TCRdb copy retains only in-frame clones and omits some. The sample has some 110,000 clones; 88% are singletons. The sequenced sample was PBMCs. The source of these receptors is a man aged 18 to 35 in good health and CMV-seropositive.

V gene TRBV19 combines with J gene TRBJ1-6; weak D call: TRBD1 (5 bases). Germline V gene sequence: CDR1 LNHDA, CDR2 SQIVND (reference sequence). Trimming stripped 3 bases from V and 7 bases from J, with 13 bases between. CDR3 size: 15 residues. CDR3 bases: TGTGCCAGTAGTATTCTAGGGGTGGGAAATTCACCCCTCCACTTT. This gives the protein CASSILGVGNSPLHF.

The rearrangement joins TRBV30 to TRBJ2-7; TRBD1 matches 9 bases. Germline V gene data show CDR1 as GTSNPN and CDR2 as SVGIG (reference sequence). This CDR3 has 13 amino acids. This chain's CDR3 is CASPGQGSYEQYF. The CDR3 DNA reads TGTGCGTCTCCGGGACAGGGATCCTACGAGCAGTACTTC.

This chain joins TRBV19 and TRBJ2-1, with TRBD1 matching 9 bases. CDR1 and CDR2 (germline): LNHDA, SQIVND (reference sequence). Losses at the gene ends were 5 bases for V and 9 bases for J; bases not matched to a gene: 11. The CDR3 spans 15 residues. The CDR3 here is CASSLGTGRRGEQFF. The CDR3, as DNA: TGTGCCAGTAGTTTGGGGACAGGGCGAAGGGGTGAGCAGTTCTTC.

The gene calls are TRBV5-8 and TRBJ1-4; the match to TRBD1 covers 7 bases. V dropped 4 bases and J dropped 17; count of bases not matched to a gene: 14. The germline V gene has CDR1 SGHTS and CDR2 YDEGEE. This CDR3 spans 13 amino acids. This CDR3 reads CASSLVGVGQLFF. In DNA, the CDR3 is TGTGCCAGCAGCCTCGTGGGTGTGGGACAGCTATTTTTT.

The chain is built from TRBV10-2 and TRBJ2-7; D is uncertain. Germline CDR1 and CDR2: WSHSY and SAAADI. V was pared by 6 bases and J by 4 bases, with 7 bases between. This CDR3 region has 11 residues. CDR3 DNA: TGCGCCAGCAGCCCCGGGTACGAGCAGTACTTC. Translated: CASSPGYEQYF.

The V call is TRBV9, the J call TRBJ2-5, with a possible D match to TRBD2 (6 bases). CDR3 length: 15 residues. Germline CDR1 and CDR2: SGDLS and YYNGEE. The germline V and J ends were trimmed by 2 bases and 7 bases, with 18 bases remaining between them. CDR3: CASSVTGLTEGTQYF. The CDR3 DNA is TGTGCCAGCAGCGTGACGGGGCTGACGGAGGGGACCCAGTACTTC.

This chain links TRBV11-2 with TRBJ2-3; TRBD2 might be the D (5 bases). This CDR3 spans 17 amino acids. CDR1 SGHAT and CDR2 FQNNGV come from the germline V gene. V was trimmed by 0 bases and J by 1 base, leaving 14 bases between them. The CDR3 loop is CASSLELSGKGTDTQYF. The CDR3 DNA reads TGTGCCAGCAGCTTAGAGTTATCCGGGAAAGGCACAGATACGCAGTATTTT.

The rearrangement joins TRBV28 to TRBJ2-1; D perhaps matches TRBD2 (7 bases). This CDR3 has 14 amino acids. Germline lookup yields CDR1 MDHEN and CDR2 SYDVKM. The V and J ends lost 3 bases and 7 bases respectively, with 13 bases between them. CDR3 sequence reads: CASSFVGGANEQFF. CDR3 nucleotide sequence: TGTGCCAGCAGTTTCGTGGGGGGGGCAAATGAGCAGTTCTTC.

The chain recombines TRBV19 with TRBJ1-5; TRBD1 might be the D (6 bases). Germline V gene sequence: CDR1 LNHDA, CDR2 SQIVND (reference sequence). The CDR3 is 15 residues long. V lost 6 bases, J lost 0 bases, and 12 bases lay in between. The chain's CDR3 is CASSFGQYSNQPQHF. The CDR3 bases are TGTGCCAGTAGCTTCGGACAGTATAGCAATCAGCCCCAGCATTTT.

This clone appeared a single time. The chain is built from TRBV5-1 and TRBJ1-2; 8 positions match TRBD1. Germline CDR1 reads SGHRS; CDR2 reads YFSETQ. V gave up 1 base and J gave up 6 bases; unmatched junction bases: 2. The CDR3 is 13 amino acids. The CDR3 region has the DNA TGCGCCAGCAGCTTGCGGACAGGGAATGGCTACACCTTC. It specifies CASSLRTGNGYTF.

The CDR3 loop is CASSTDTEGGYTF. CDR3 coding DNA: TGTGCCAGCAGCACCGACACTGAGGGCGGCTACACCTTC. The V gene is TRBV25-1, the J gene TRBJ1-2, with D unresolved. CDR1 MGHDK and CDR2 SYGVNS come from the germline V gene. There are 13 residues in the CDR3. V was clipped by 6 bases and J by 8 bases, with 16 bases between them.

This clone was picked up one time. This chain links TRBV28 with TRBJ1-1; the D is unclear. This CDR3 is 11 amino acids long. Between the trimmed V and J ends, which lost 7 bases and 7 bases, there was a span of 10 bases. Germline V gene lookup returns CDR1 MDHEN and CDR2 SYDVKM. CDR3 residues: CASTSGFEAFF. The CDR3 DNA is TGTGCCAGCACCTCGGGTTTTGAAGCTTTCTTT.

This chain connects TRBV5-6 to TRBJ2-5, with 7 bases aligning to TRBD1. CDR1 SGHDT and CDR2 YYEEEE come from the germline V gene. J lost 1 base, V lost 4 bases, and 10 bases had no gene match. The CDR3 contains 16 residues. CDR3 DNA: TGTGCCAGCAGCGGAAGGACAGGTCCTAGCCAAGAGACCCAGTACTTC. It encodes CASSGRTGPSQETQYF.

This clone was seen only once. The chain recombines TRBV2 with TRBJ2-7, with D possibly matching TRBD2 (7 bases). Trimming removed 6 bases at V and 6 bases at J, with 18 bases between. The CDR3 contains 14 residues. Germline CDR1 and CDR2: SNHLY and FYNNEI. CDR3 residues: CASRSSLGGVEQYF. DNA for the CDR3: TGTGCCAGCAGGAGTAGCCTAGGGGGGGTCGAGCAGTACTTC.

This clone was observed a single time. J is TRBJ2-6 and V is TRBV7-9; no clear D. CDR3 length equals 15 residues. CDR1 is SEHNR and CDR2 is FQNEAQ in the germline V gene (reference sequence). V shed 3 bases and J shed 0 bases, with 6 bases lying between them. The CDR3 region is CASSFGVSGANVLTF. In DNA, the CDR3 is TGTGCCAGCAGCTTCGGTGTCTCTGGGGCCAACGTCCTGACTTTC.

The chain carries TRBV5-1 and TRBJ2-2; tentative D call: TRBD1 (6 bases). CDR3 length: 14 residues. The germline V gene has CDR1 SGHRS and CDR2 YFSETQ. The CDR3 sequence is CAVRPPGETGELFF. DNA of the CDR3: TGCGCGGTGAGGCCCCCAGGGGAAACCGGGGAGCTGTTTTTT. Supplemented by reference TRBV5-1 and TRBJ2-2, the full variable domain reads KAGVTQTPRYLIKTRGQQVTLSCSPISGHRSVSWYQQTPGQGLQFLFEYFSETQRNKGNFPGRFSGRQFSNSRSEMNVSTLELGDSALYLCAVRPPGETGELFFGEGSRLTVL.

This rearrangement joins TRBV5-6 to TRBJ2-7; D remains ambiguous. V lost 0 bases, J lost 7 bases, and 8 bases lay in between. Germline V gene lookup returns CDR1 SGHDT and CDR2 YYEEEE. This CDR3 spans 12 amino acids. This CDR3 is CASSLVVGEQYF. The CDR3 bases are TGTGCCAGCAGCTTGGTTGTCGGGGAGCAGTACTTC.

V usage is TRBV7-2 and J usage is TRBJ2-1; 10 bases are a match to TRBD2. The V gene end was trimmed by 3 bases and the J gene end by 4 bases; junction bases not matched to a gene: 3. Germline CDR1 is SGHTA and CDR2 is FQGNSA. The length of the CDR3 is 15 residues. CDR3 amino acids: CASSFSGGLYNEQFF. The CDR3 bases are TGTGCCAGCAGCTTTAGCGGGGGGCTGTACAATGAGCAGTTCTTC. The variable domain in full, with the rest retrieved from reference TRBV7-2 and TRBJ2-1, is GAGVSQSPSNKVTEKGKDVELRCDPISGHTALYWYRQSLGQGLEFLIYFQGNSAPDKSGLPSDRFSAERTGGSVSTLTIQRTQQEDSAVYLCASSFSGGLYNEQFFGPGTRLTVL.

Concerning this clone: Other DNA sequences in this sample translate to the same CDR3. J is TRBJ1-1 and V is TRBV5-1, with D possibly being TRBD1 (5 bases). This CDR3 region has 14 residues. Germline V gene data show CDR1 as SGHRS and CDR2 as YFSETQ. Trimming left V 0 bases short and J 1 base short, with 7 bases between. The CDR3 DNA sequence: TGCGCCAGCAGCTTGGCCGGGGGGAACACTGAAGCTTTCTTT. Amino acids: CASSLAGGNTEAFF.

The chain links TRBV6-1 to TRBJ1-3, with 8 positions matching TRBD1. Germline V gene data show CDR1 as MNHNS and CDR2 as SASEGT. This CDR3 has 15 residues. Trimming at V came to 5 bases and at J to 3 bases, leaving 6 bases not matched to a gene. The CDR3 here is CASSMDRAYGNTIYF. The CDR3 region has the DNA TGTGCCAGCAGTATGGACAGGGCCTATGGAAACACCATATATTTT.

This clone appeared a single time. The genes are TRBV7-2 and TRBJ1-4, with D unclear. The CDR3 totals 17 residues. The germline V and J ends were trimmed by 1 base and 3 bases, with 15 bases remaining between them. CDR1 and CDR2 (germline): SGHTA, FQGNSA. CDR3: CASSLDTYLAANEKLFF. CDR3 coding DNA: TGTGCCAGCAGCTTAGACACCTACCTGGCGGCTAATGAAAAACTGTTTTTT. The variable domain in full, with the rest retrieved from reference TRBV7-2 and TRBJ1-4, is GAGVSQSPSNKVTEKGKDVELRCDPISGHTALYWYRQSLGQGLEFLIYFQGNSAPDKSGLPSDRFSAERTGGSVSTLTIQRTQQEDSAVYLCASSLDTYLAANEKLFFGSGTQLSVL.

The chain employs TRBV7-6 and TRBJ1-4; 8 bases agree with TRBD1. V lost 0 bases to trimming and J lost 7 bases; unmatched junction nucleotides: 10. Per the germline V gene, CDR1 is SGHVS and CDR2 is FNYEAQ. This CDR3 comprises 17 residues. In DNA form, the CDR3 reads TGTGCCAGCAGCTTAGCACCTCCGGACAGGGAGGGTGAAAAACTGTTTTTT. It translates to CASSLAPPDREGEKLFF.

The chain links TRBV5-1 to TRBJ1-6; D gene ambiguous. V lost 4 bases to trimming and J lost 7 bases, with 9 bases between them. The CDR3 is made up of 13 amino acids. CDR1 SGHRS and CDR2 YFSETQ come from the germline V gene. The CDR3 DNA is TGCGCCAGCAGCCTGACACTGAATTCACCCCTCCACTTT. Encoded protein: CASSLTLNSPLHF. Full variable domain (missing parts from reference TRBV5-1 and TRBJ1-6): KAGVTQTPRYLIKTRGQQVTLSCSPISGHRSVSWYQQTPGQGLQFLFEYFSETQRNKGNFPGRFSGRQFSNSRSEMNVSTLELGDSALYLCASSLTLNSPLHFGNGTRLTVT.

This clone was seen once. The rearrangement uses TRBV11-2 and TRBJ2-3; 7 nucleotides line up with TRBD1. Germline lookup yields CDR1 SGHAT and CDR2 FQNNGV. V lost 6 bases, J lost 2 bases, and 5 bases stayed unmatched. There are 14 residues in the CDR3. The CDR3, as DNA: TGTGCCAGCAGGGTGGACAGGAACACAGATACGCAGTATTTT. It is translated as CASRVDRNTDTQYF.

V and J are TRBV5-6 and TRBJ2-2, with TRBD2 identical over 9 bases. CDR1 and CDR2 from the germline V gene are SGHDT and YYEEEE. The CDR3 runs 16 residues. J lost 1 base, V lost 4 bases, and 5 bases had no gene match. CDR3 loop: CASSPLAGLNTGELFF. In DNA, the CDR3 is TGTGCCAGCAGCCCGCTAGCGGGGTTGAACACCGGGGAGCTGTTTTTT.